This passage covers 26 T cell receptor beta chains from one sample sequenced in a study of human T cells and chemical hapten exposure. TCRdb processed the RACE reads anew with MiXCR; each CDR3 protein has one entry. Found here are tens of thousands of distinct CDR3 sequences, about 9.3% of them singletons; the top ten hold 1.4%. The time point denotes: patch test 1, 2 weeks after DPC sensitization. Treatment here: therapeutic diphenylcyclopropenone sensitization with weekly scalp DPC. Specimen: whole blood, collected in connection with sensitization to the hapten diphenylcyclopropenone (DPC). Receptor source: a woman in her forties or fifties with alopecia areata. Some clones in this sample may be carry-over from other donors' samples.

This clonotype has ten or more counts. The chain recombines TRBV12-3 or TRBV12-4 with TRBJ2-6, with D hard to call. The CDR3 runs 11 residues. Deletions cut 5 bases from V and 17 bases from J, with 13 bases between. CDR3 region: CASSVSQALTF. The CDR3 nucleotides read TGTGCCAGCAGTGTCAGCCAAGCGTTGACTTTC.

The chain carries TRBV5-4 and TRBJ1-3; 7 nucleotides match TRBD1. CDR1 and CDR2 (germline): SGHNT, YYREEE (reference sequence). This CDR3 has 13 residues. V was pared by 3 bases and J by 4 bases, with 1 base of the junction left unmatched. The CDR3 reads CASSSGQGNTIYF. The CDR3 DNA reads as TGTGCCAGCAGCTCGGGACAGGGAAACACCATATATTTT.

The genes are TRBV11-3 and TRBJ2-3; tentative D call: TRBD1 (6 bases). The CDR3 has 13 amino acids. V was shortened by 0 bases and J by 6 bases, with 7 bases between the two germline ends. Germline V gene lookup returns CDR1 SGHNT and CDR2 YENEEA. The CDR3 here is CASSLDQGDTQYF. CDR3 in DNA: TGTGCCAGCAGCTTAGATCAGGGGGATACGCAGTATTTT.

The J gene is TRBJ2-3, the V gene TRBV5-6; weak D call: TRBD2 (6 bases). This CDR3 contains 15 residues. The germline CDR1 and CDR2 sequences are SGHDT and YYEEEE. Trimming pared 1 base from V and 13 bases from J, leaving 22 bases between. The CDR3 DNA is TGTGCCAGCAGCTTGTATGGGCTAGCGCCATCTGAGGAGTATTTT. It yields the protein CASSLYGLAPSEEYF.

There are many counts of this clonotype. The DNA of the CDR3 is TGTGCCAGCAGCTTGGGACTAGCGGCAGAAGATACGCAGTATTTT. Translating gives CASSLGLAAEDTQYF. The chain links TRBV5-4 to TRBJ2-3, with 9 positions matching TRBD2. With V trimmed by 0 bases and J by 5 bases, 4 bases remained unmatched. There are 15 residues in the CDR3. Germline V gene sequence: CDR1 SGHNT, CDR2 YYREEE (reference sequence).

This clonotype turned up a few times. CDR3 sequence reads: CASSEAGIPYEQYF. Here the CDR3 DNA reads TGTGCCAGCAGTGAAGCGGGCATACCTTACGAGCAGTACTTC. The chain links TRBV6-1 to TRBJ2-7; D remains ambiguous. The V end lost 0 bases, the J end lost 4 bases, and 10 bases lay between the germline ends. The length of the CDR3 is 14 residues. The germline gives CDR1 MNHNS, CDR2 SASEGT.

This chain joins TRBV11-2 and TRBJ1-1; D not certain. This CDR3 region has 14 residues. Deletions cut 1 base from V and 4 bases from J, with 10 bases between. CDR1 is SGHAT, CDR2 FQNNGV, per germline. CDR3 sequence (DNA): TGTGCCAGCAGCTTAGCGGGGATTAGCACTGAAGCTTTCTTT. Protein: CASSLAGISTEAFF. The full variable domain, in which reference TRBV11-2 and TRBJ1-1 provide the parts outside the CDR3, is EAGVAQSPRYKIIEKRQSVAFWCNPISGHATLYWYQQILGQGPKLLIQFQNNGVVDDSQLPKDRFSAERLKGVDSTLKIQPAKLEDSAVYLCASSLAGISTEAFFGQGTRLTVV.

Concerning this clonotype: The junction does not match germline at one end; this may be a read error. This sequence joins TRBV18 and TRBJ2-5; 7 bases map to TRBD2. The length of the CDR3 is 14 residues. Per the germline V gene, CDR1 is KGHSH and CDR2 is LQKENI. The CDR3 reads CASSRLADQGTQYF. In DNA, the CDR3 is TGTGCCAGCTCACGCCTAGCGGACCAAGGGACCCAGTACTTC.

Only a few counts were recorded for this clonotype. This rearrangement joins TRBV21-1 to TRBJ1-2; the DNA was not compared with TRBD1, the D call given in the table. TRBV21-1 corresponds to a pseudogene. CDR3 length equals 13 residues. The CDR3 sequence: CASSETGAPGYTF. In nucleotides, the CDR3 is TGTGCCAGCAGCGAGACAGGGGCGCCAGGCTACACCTTC.

In this sample, this clonotype turned up a few times. The genes are TRBV29-1 and TRBJ2-7, with 7 bases lining up with TRBD1. V shed 4 bases, J shed 3 bases, and the junction held 0 bases outside the gene matches. This CDR3 is built from 11 residues. Germline lookup yields CDR1 SQVTM and CDR2 ANQGSEA. The CDR3 DNA reads as TGCAGCGTTGGGACAGGCTACGAGCAGTACTTC. Translating gives CSVGTGYEQYF.

V is TRBV28 and J is TRBJ2-7; 9 nucleotides agree with TRBD2. The CDR3 loop spans 11 amino acids. Per germline, CDR1 MDHEN and CDR2 SYDVKM. V lost 6 bases to trimming and J lost 12 bases; unmatched junction nucleotides: 6. The CDR3 region is CASRRSGRLYF. The CDR3 coding sequence is TGTGCCAGCAGACGAAGCGGGAGGCTGTACTTC.

This clonotype was counted only a few times. This sequence joins TRBV6-2 or TRBV6-3 and TRBJ1-5; 7 bases line up with TRBD1. The V gene end was trimmed by 6 bases and the J gene end by 6 bases; junction bases not matched to a gene: 8. The germline V gene has CDR1 MNHEY and CDR2 SVGEGT. This CDR3 contains 14 residues. In DNA, the CDR3 is TGTGCCAGCAGCATCCGGGACAGTGGTCAGCCCCAGCATTTT. Translation: CASSIRDSGQPQHF.

This clonotype has just a few counts. The chain carries TRBV7-9 and TRBJ2-3, with 9 positions matching TRBD2. CDR3 size: 16 residues. The J segment lost 6 bases and the V segment lost 1 base, leaving 8 bases of the junction unmatched. Germline CDR1 is SEHNR and CDR2 is FQNEAQ (reference sequence). In DNA form, the CDR3 reads TGTGCCAGCAGCTTAGAACTAGCGGGCCCGCCGGATACGCAGTATTTT. Its protein is CASSLELAGPPDTQYF.

This clonotype was counted many times. V usage is TRBV12-3 or TRBV12-4 and J usage is TRBJ2-5; the D gene is possibly TRBD2 (6 bases). V was pared by 3 bases and J by 4 bases, with 15 bases between. The CDR3 consists of 15 residues. In nucleotides, the CDR3 is TGTGCCAGCAGTTTTTTAGCGGTGAGGGCAGAGACCCAGTACTTC. Residues: CASSFLAVRAETQYF.

This clonotype has more than one count but fewer than ten. The chain couples TRBV7-2 to TRBJ2-1; D uncertain. V lost 4 bases and J 10 bases, leaving 14 bases between the germline ends. In germline, CDR1 is SGHTA, CDR2 FQGNSA. This CDR3 contains 13 residues. The CDR3 DNA sequence: TGTGCCAGCAGCTCCTACGGTAGTAACGAGCAGTTCTTC. It encodes CASSSYGSNEQFF.

The genes are TRBV3-1 and TRBJ2-1; D not resolved. Germline CDR1 LGHDT, CDR2 YNNKEL (reference sequence). The CDR3 covers 10 residues. Deletions cut 3 bases from V and 9 bases from J, with 3 bases between. CDR3 protein: CASSQGEQFF. The CDR3 nucleotides read TGTGCCAGCAGCCAGGGTGAGCAGTTCTTC.

The rearrangement links TRBV10-2 to TRBJ1-1; the match to TRBD1 covers 7 bases. Germline assignment: CDR1 WSHSY and CDR2 SAAADI. V lost 8 bases, J lost 3 bases, and 6 bases stayed unmatched. The CDR3 is made up of 13 amino acids. As DNA, the CDR3 is TGCGCCAGCCGGGACAGCAGGGACACTGAAGCTTTCTTT. This codes for CASRDSRDTEAFF.

This clonotype was counted only a few times. The V gene is TRBV19, the J gene TRBJ2-5, with D possibly being TRBD2 (7 bases). Germline CDR1 reads LNHDA; CDR2 reads SQIVND (reference sequence). The CDR3 totals 15 residues. Trimming removed 3 bases at V and 4 bases at J, with 15 bases between. The CDR3 region is CASSMLPGGGETQYF. The CDR3 nucleotides are TGTGCCAGTAGTATGTTACCGGGGGGCGGAGAGACCCAGTACTTC.

The V gene is TRBV29-1, the J gene TRBJ2-5; D is unclear. Trimming shortened V by 0 bases and J by 4 bases, and 6 bases separated the two germline ends. CDR1 SQVTM and CDR2 ANQGSEA come from the germline V gene. The CDR3 is 12 amino acids. CDR3 coding DNA: TGCAGCGTTGAAGATCCGATAGAGACCCAGTACTTC. It translates to CSVEDPIETQYF.

This chain connects TRBV6-5 to TRBJ1-2; possibly TRBD1 for D (6 bases). V was clipped by 3 bases and J by 8 bases, with 13 bases between them. This CDR3 has 13 amino acids. CDR1 is MNHEY and CDR2 is SVGAGI in the germline V gene. The CDR3 DNA reads as TGTGCCAGCAGTTATGGCAGGGGAAGAGGCTACACCTTC. This gives the protein CASSYGRGRGYTF.

The table lists this clonotype with a few counts. The gene calls are TRBV28 and TRBJ2-5, with a tentative D call TRBD1 (8 bases). The CDR3 totals 14 residues. Trimming cost V 8 bases and J 5 bases, with 18 bases left between them. In germline, CDR1 is MDHEN, CDR2 SYDVKM. The CDR3 protein is CASGEGQVDETQYF. The CDR3, as DNA: TGTGCCAGCGGGGAGGGACAGGTAGACGAGACCCAGTACTTC. The full variable domain, in which reference TRBV28 and TRBJ2-5 provide the parts outside the CDR3, is DVKVTQSSRYLVKRTGEKVFLECVQDMDHENMFWYRQDPGLGLRLIYFSYDVKMKEKGDIPEGYSVSREKKERFSLILESASTNQTSMYLCASGEGQVDETQYFGPGTRLLVL.

This clonotype was observed many times. The genes are TRBV7-9 and TRBJ1-2; 10 nucleotides match TRBD1. Trimming at V came to 8 bases and at J to 4 bases, leaving 7 bases not matched to a gene. Germline V gives CDR1 SEHNR, CDR2 FQNEAQ (reference sequence). This CDR3 region has 14 residues. The CDR3, as DNA: TGTGCCAGCGGAGACAGGGGGCAAGGCTATGGCTACACCTTC. It specifies CASGDRGQGYGYTF.

The V call is TRBV5-4, the J call TRBJ2-7; 8 nucleotides line up with TRBD1. Germline CDR1 reads SGHNT; CDR2 reads YYREEE (reference sequence). The CDR3 runs to 15 residues. Trimming at V came to 3 bases and at J to 5 bases, leaving 10 bases not matched to a gene. This CDR3 is CASSSKGQAVDEQYF. The CDR3 region has the DNA TGTGCCAGCAGCTCCAAGGGACAGGCAGTCGACGAGCAGTACTTC.

The sample holds a few counts of this clonotype. The chain recombines TRBV6-5 with TRBJ1-1; D might be TRBD1 (6 bases). Germline lookup yields CDR1 MNHEY and CDR2 SVGAGI. V shed 3 bases and J shed 11 bases, with 16 bases lying between them. The CDR3 is 13 residues long. As DNA, the CDR3 is TGTGCCAGCAGTTATCAACGTAAGGGGGAGGCTTTCTTT. This translates into CASSYQRKGEAFF.

Worth noting for this clonotype: The junction and the germline gene differ at one end; a read error may be behind it. The chain links TRBV3-1 to TRBJ2-5, with D perhaps matching TRBD2 (6 bases). The CDR3 length is 16 residues. In germline, CDR1 is LGHDT, CDR2 YNNKEL (reference sequence). This CDR3 is CVSSQASVLAQETQYF. In DNA form, the CDR3 reads TGTGTCAGCAGCCAAGCTAGCGTTCTAGCCCAAGAGACCCAGTACTTC.

The V gene is TRBV20-1, the J gene TRBJ2-3; 9 bases align to TRBD1. The V and J ends lost 1 base and 2 bases, in that order; junction bases with no gene match: 4. The CDR3 is 15 amino acids. The germline V gene has CDR1 DFQATT and CDR2 SNEGSKA (reference sequence). The CDR3 DNA reads TGCAGTGCTAGAGGGGGACAGGGCCCCACAGATACGCAGTATTTT. This gives the protein CSARGGQGPTDTQYF.